This T cell receptor beta chain is drawn from a study of T cells in Graves' hyperthyroidism and ophthalmopathy. As for the study in general: Peripheral blood was taken when the disease was first diagnosed, before any treatment began.

General study results and limits: Ophthalmopathy and stable hyperthyroidism were separated by a 13 V-J model.

RNA transcripts served as the template for amplifying TCR beta CDR3 regions. Using the HTBI primer set, a first-round RT-PCR was run on the TCR CDR3. TCRdb redid the calling of the multiplex PCR reads with MiXCR, one entry per CDR3 protein. Of a few hundred thousand distinct CDR3 sequences in the sample, approximately 15% were seen once. J gave up 0 bases and V 4 bases, and 8 bases lay outside the gene matches. In germline, CDR1 is SGHRS, CDR2 YFSETQ. The CDR3 consists of 19 residues. The patients, who ranged from 18 to 65 in age, presented with newly diagnosed hyperthyroidism lasting under 2 months. Uncontrolled infection, other autoimmune disease, pregnancy and lactation each barred patients from inclusion. This clonotype was recorded at least ten times. Its antigen is unidentified.

Material: blood. V gene TRBV5-1 combines with J gene TRBJ2-1; 15 nucleotides align to TRBD2. The clonotype originates from a woman between 18 and 29 years old with Graves' hyperthyroidism. The CDR3 coding sequence is TGCGCCAGCAGCGTGGGACTAGCGGGAGGACCCCTCTCCTACAATGAGCAGTTCTTC. Translation gives CASSVGLAGGPLSYNEQFF.